The clone carrying this T cell receptor (beta chain) was seen only a few times. The target antigen is unknown. PCR was performed a second time for roughly 7 to 12 cycles using a sample-barcoded 5' primer and a J-beta primer mix. One entry per CDR3 protein, called by TCRdb with MiXCR from the 5' RACE reads. The sample holds some 1.4 million distinct CDR3 sequences, roughly 40% seen once. These data come from a study of blood T cells in healthy people across ages. CDR1 and CDR2 from the germline V gene are MNHEY and SMNVEV (reference sequence). CDR3 length equals 13 residues. V shed 2 bases and J shed 2 bases, with 4 bases lying between them. General study points: Versus aged donors, long-lived donors had higher diversity and more naive CD4+ cells.

This clonotype was sampled from a woman under 30 in good health. V usage is TRBV27 and J usage is TRBJ2-1; no clear D gene. Sequencing was done on a sample of blood. The CDR3 here is CASSLMAYNEQFF. The DNA for the CDR3 is TGTGCCAGCAGTTTAATGGCCTACAATGAGCAGTTCTTC.